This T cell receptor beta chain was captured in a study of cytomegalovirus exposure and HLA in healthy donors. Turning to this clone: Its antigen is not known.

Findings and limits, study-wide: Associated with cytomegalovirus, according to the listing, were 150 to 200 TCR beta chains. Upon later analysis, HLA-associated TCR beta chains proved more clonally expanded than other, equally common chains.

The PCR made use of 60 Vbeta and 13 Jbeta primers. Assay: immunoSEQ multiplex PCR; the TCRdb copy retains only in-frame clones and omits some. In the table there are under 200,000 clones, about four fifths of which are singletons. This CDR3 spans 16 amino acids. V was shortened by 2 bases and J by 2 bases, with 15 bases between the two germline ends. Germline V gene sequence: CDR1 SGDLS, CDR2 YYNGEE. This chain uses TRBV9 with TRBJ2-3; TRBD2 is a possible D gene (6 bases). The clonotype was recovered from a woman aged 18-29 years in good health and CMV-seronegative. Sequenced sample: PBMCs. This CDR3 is CASSVPAEGYTDTQYF. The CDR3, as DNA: TGTGCCAGCAGCGTCCCAGCGGAGGGTTACACAGATACGCAGTATTTT.